The next 28 T cell receptor beta chains were all read from a single sample in a study of T cells in Graves' hyperthyroidism and ophthalmopathy. Amplified TCR beta CDR3 regions came from RNA transcripts. HTBI primers were the set used in a first-round RT-PCR of the TCR CDR3. Via MiXCR, TCRdb re-called the multiplex PCR reads, giving one row per CDR3 protein. The sample consists of about 300,000 distinct CDR3 sequences, under 30% of them appearing once. Sequenced input: blood. The receptor set was obtained from a man aged 40-50 years with Graves' hyperthyroidism that later progressed to Graves' ophthalmopathy.

This clonotype was recorded at least ten times. The rearrangement uses TRBV11-2 and TRBJ2-7; tentative D call: TRBD1 (5 bases). The CDR3 spans 16 residues. The V gene lost 5 bases and the J gene lost 0 bases, with 17 bases spanning the gap. In germline, CDR1 is SGHAT, CDR2 FQNNGV. In DNA, the CDR3 is TGTGCCAGCAGCCCGGGTAACAGGTGGAGCTCCTACGAGCAGTACTTC. It translates to CASSPGNRWSSYEQYF. The full variable domain, with the rest looked up from reference TRBV11-2 and TRBJ2-7, is EAGVAQSPRYKIIEKRQSVAFWCNPISGHATLYWYQQILGQGPKLLIQFQNNGVVDDSQLPKDRFSAERLKGVDSTLKIQPAKLEDSAVYLCASSPGNRWSSYEQYFGPGTRLTVT.

There are many counts of this clonotype. V is TRBV11-2 and J is TRBJ2-5, with D perhaps matching TRBD1 or TRBD2 (6 bases each). The length of the CDR3 is 15 residues. Germline assignment: CDR1 SGHAT and CDR2 FQNNGV. The V gene lost 3 bases and the J gene lost 2 bases, with 13 bases spanning the gap. CDR3 DNA sequence: TGTGCCAGCAGCTTGGGGAGGACAGCACAAGAGACCCAGTACTTC. It is translated as CASSLGRTAQETQYF.

This clonotype came up a few times. The chain links TRBV29-1 to TRBJ2-7, with TRBD1 matching 8 bases. V shed 5 bases and J 3 bases; nucleotides not matched to a gene: 9. CDR1 is SQVTM, CDR2 ANQGSEA, per germline. This CDR3 contains 14 residues. The CDR3 loop is CSVSGAGGFYEQYF. The CDR3 region has the DNA TGCAGCGTTAGTGGGGCAGGGGGCTTCTACGAGCAGTACTTC.

This clonotype turned up a few times. The CDR3 reads CASSTENNQPQHF. As DNA, the CDR3 is TGTGCCAGCTCAACCGAGAATAATCAGCCCCAGCATTTT. This chain joins TRBV18 and TRBJ1-5; D is ambiguous. The CDR3 is 13 residues long. Trimming pared 5 bases from V and 4 bases from J, leaving 9 bases between. CDR1 and CDR2 from the germline V gene are KGHSH and LQKENI. Full variable domain (outside the CDR3, taken from reference TRBV18 and TRBJ1-5): NAGVMQNPRHLVRRRGQEARLRCSPMKGHSHVYWYRQLPEEGLKFMVYLQKENIIDESGMPKERFSAEFPKEGPSILRIQQVVRGDSAAYFCASSTENNQPQHFGDGTRLSIL.

This clonotype has a count of ten or more. Germline is not matched at one junction end, which may reflect a read error. The rearrangement uses TRBV2 and TRBJ2-2; 7 bases fit TRBD1. Looked up from germline, CDR1 is SNHLY and CDR2 is FYNNEI. CDR3 length equals 12 residues. The CDR3 DNA sequence: TGTGCCAGGGGACAGCGCACCGGGGAGCTGTTTTTC. It encodes CARGQRTGELFF.

This clonotype came up many times. V is TRBV28 and J is TRBJ2-5; D remains ambiguous. There are 15 residues in the CDR3. In germline, CDR1 is MDHEN, CDR2 SYDVKM. V was clipped by 2 bases and J by 1 base, with 11 bases between them. The CDR3 DNA follows: TGTGCCAGCAGTTTAATCAGGTTGGGCCAAGAGACCCAGTACTTC. Residues: CASSLIRLGQETQYF.

CDR3 protein: CASSLEMGRGQETQYF. The CDR3 DNA follows: TGTGCCAGCAGCTTAGAAATGGGGCGGGGGCAAGAGACCCAGTACTTC. The chain carries TRBV11-2 and TRBJ2-5; 7 bases map to TRBD2. CDR1 and CDR2 (germline): SGHAT, FQNNGV. The CDR3 spans 16 residues. The V and J ends lost 0 bases and 2 bases, in that order; junction bases with no gene match: 6.

This clonotype was detected many times. The chain employs TRBV12-3 or TRBV12-4 and TRBJ2-2; either TRBD1 or TRBD2 may fit D (5 bases each). Trimming took 6 bases from V and 0 from J, leaving 14 bases between them. The CDR3 covers 16 residues. The CDR3 coding sequence is TGTGCCAGCAGCGTCCCGGGACGCTCGAACACCGGGGAGCTGTTTTTT. Translation gives CASSVPGRSNTGELFF.

This clonotype has at least ten counts. The CDR3 DNA sequence: TGCAGCGTTGAAATTCCGGGAACTGAAGCTTTCTTT. It yields the protein CSVEIPGTEAFF. The chain carries TRBV29-1 and TRBJ1-1; D unresolved. Germline V gene sequence: CDR1 SQVTM, CDR2 ANQGSEA. Trimming cost V 2 bases and J 5 bases, with 9 bases left between them. CDR3 length equals 12 residues. Supplemented by reference TRBV29-1 and TRBJ1-1, the full variable domain reads SAVISQKPSRDICQRGTSLTIQCQVDSQVTMMFWYRQQPGQSLTLIATANQGSEATYESGFVIDKFPISRPNLTFSTLTVSNMSPEDSSIYLCSVEIPGTEAFFGQGTRLTVV.

This clonotype showed up many times. The rearrangement links TRBV27 to TRBJ1-6; D is uncertain. In germline, CDR1 is MNHEY, CDR2 SMNVEV (reference sequence). The V end was cut by 2 bases, the J end by 0 bases, with 11 bases between. CDR3 length: 17 residues. The CDR3 loop reads CASSLVAASSYNSPLHF. CDR3 nucleotide sequence: TGTGCCAGCAGTTTAGTGGCGGCGAGCTCCTATAATTCACCCCTCCACTTT.

This clonotype showed up many times. The chain recombines TRBV3-1 with TRBJ2-2; the D gene could be TRBD1 or TRBD2 (5 bases each). Germline V gene lookup returns CDR1 LGHDT and CDR2 YNNKEL (reference sequence). The CDR3 contains 15 residues. The germline V and J ends were trimmed by 5 bases and 3 bases, with 13 bases remaining between them. DNA for the CDR3: TGTGCCAGCAGCGTATCGGGACCCCACACCGGGGAGCTGTTTTTT. Protein sequence: CASSVSGPHTGELFF.

This clonotype appeared many times. The J gene is TRBJ2-5, the V gene TRBV12-3 or TRBV12-4; 7 bases align to TRBD2. V gave up 8 bases and J gave up 4 bases; unmatched junction bases: 4. There are 12 residues in the CDR3. The CDR3 region has the DNA TGTGCCAGCGGGGGGGTCGGAGAGACCCAGTACTTC. It yields the protein CASGGVGETQYF.

This clonotype has ten or more counts. The V call is TRBV3-1, the J call TRBJ2-2; D might be TRBD2 (5 bases). The germline V gene has CDR1 LGHDT and CDR2 YNNKEL (reference sequence). Trimming cost V 5 bases and J 6 bases, with 16 bases left between them. The CDR3 spans 15 residues. CDR3 nucleotides: TGTGCCAGCAGCTCCCGTATTCGGGGTCCCGGGGAGCTGTTTTTT. Protein: CASSSRIRGPGELFF.

There are many counts of this clonotype. The gene calls are TRBV19 and TRBJ1-2; D remains ambiguous. This CDR3 spans 13 amino acids. Germline CDR1 and CDR2: LNHDA and SQIVND (reference sequence). The V end lost 4 bases, the J end lost 6 bases, and 12 bases lay between the germline ends. CDR3 amino acids: CASSRRASDGYTF. For the CDR3, the DNA is TGTGCCAGTAGTAGACGGGCAAGTGATGGCTACACCTTC.

At least ten counts were recorded for this clonotype. The V call is TRBV7-9, the J call TRBJ1-1; D is undetermined. The CDR3 is 13 residues long. The V end was cut by 2 bases, the J end by 4 bases, with 8 bases between. Looked up from germline, CDR1 is SEHNR and CDR2 is FQNEAQ (reference sequence). The CDR3 sequence is CASSLLQSTEAFF. The CDR3 DNA reads TGTGCCAGCAGCTTACTCCAGAGCACTGAAGCTTTCTTT.

This clonotype was detected many times. J is TRBJ2-7 and V is TRBV27, with 9 bases aligning to TRBD1. The CDR3 is 15 residues long. The germline V gene encodes CDR1 MNHEY and CDR2 SMNVEV (reference sequence). Unmatched junction bases numbered 7, after V lost 4 bases and J lost 3 bases. CDR3 protein: CASSSAGQGLYEQYF. The CDR3 nucleotides are TGTGCCAGCAGTTCTGCGGGACAGGGACTCTACGAGCAGTACTTC.

The table lists this clonotype with many counts. V gene TRBV11-2 combines with J gene TRBJ2-3; 9 bases are a match to TRBD1. This CDR3 has 15 amino acids. In germline, CDR1 is SGHAT, CDR2 FQNNGV. With 4 bases clipped from V and 10 bases from J, the junction kept 12 bases outside the gene matches. The CDR3 spells CASSSSRDRVLAQYF. The CDR3 DNA reads TGTGCCAGCAGCTCGAGCCGGGACAGGGTTTTGGCGCAGTATTTT.

This clonotype was detected ten times or more. The chain combines TRBV12-3 or TRBV12-4 with TRBJ1-1, with a weak D call TRBD1 (6 bases). The CDR3 length is 16 residues. V shed 2 bases and J shed 0 bases, with 13 bases lying between them. CDR3: CASSLMGGPMNTEAFF. For the CDR3, the DNA is TGTGCCAGCAGTTTAATGGGGGGCCCCATGAACACTGAAGCTTTCTTT.

The rearrangement joins TRBV12-3 or TRBV12-4 to TRBJ1-1; D is unresolved. The CDR3 is made up of 12 amino acids. V was clipped by 6 bases and J by 7 bases, with 12 bases between them. The CDR3 bases are TGTGCCAGCAGGGTCAGTCGGGGTGAAGCTTTCTTT. Amino acids: CASRVSRGEAFF.

At least ten counts were recorded for this clonotype. The chain is built from TRBV6-5 and TRBJ1-5; the D is unclear. V shed 2 bases and J shed 4 bases, with 12 bases lying between them. Germline V gene data show CDR1 as MNHEY and CDR2 as SVGAGI. The CDR3 has 15 residues. The CDR3 DNA reads as TGTGCCAGCAGTTACGTCCAGGCCAGGAATCAGCCCCAGCATTTT. The encoded protein is CASSYVQARNQPQHF.

In this sample, this clonotype turned up many times. The V call is TRBV20-1, the J call TRBJ2-7; 8 positions match TRBD1. V was pared by 5 bases and J by 3 bases, with 9 bases of the junction left unmatched. CDR3 length: 14 residues. Germline CDR1 reads DFQATT; CDR2 reads SNEGSKA (reference sequence). The CDR3 spells CSADGTGRNYEQYF. The CDR3 DNA follows: TGCAGTGCTGACGGGACAGGAAGAAACTACGAGCAGTACTTC.

This clonotype was counted many times. The chain recombines TRBV11-2 with TRBJ2-2; the D is unclear. V was cut by 5 bases and J by 5 bases, with 9 bases left in between. This CDR3 has 13 residues. CDR1 is SGHAT, CDR2 FQNNGV, per germline. CDR3 residues: CASSQGWTGELFF. The DNA of the CDR3 is TGTGCCAGCAGCCAAGGTTGGACCGGGGAGCTGTTTTTT.

This clonotype was picked up many times. V gene TRBV18 combines with J gene TRBJ2-7; D remains unclear. CDR1 KGHSH and CDR2 LQKENI come from the germline V gene. The V end was cut by 0 bases, the J end by 2 bases, with 14 bases between. This CDR3 has 16 residues. The CDR3 DNA reads as TGTGCCAGCTCACCACCCGCGGACCTCCTACCCTACGAGCAGTACTTC. As protein: CASSPPADLLPYEQYF.

V and J are TRBV20-1 and TRBJ1-2; D remains unclear. V was clipped by 0 bases and J by 5 bases, with 13 bases between them. This CDR3 has 14 residues. The germline gives CDR1 DFQATT, CDR2 SNEGSKA (reference sequence). In DNA form, the CDR3 reads TGCAGTGCTAGAGATCAGAGAGGAACTTATGGCTACACCTTC. Encoded protein: CSARDQRGTYGYTF.

This clonotype was observed at least ten times. The J gene is TRBJ2-2, the V gene TRBV7-9; a possible D gene is TRBD2 (6 bases). This CDR3 has 15 amino acids. Deletions cut 4 bases from V and 6 bases from J, with 15 bases between. CDR1 is SEHNR and CDR2 is FQNEAQ in the germline V gene (reference sequence). CDR3 loop: CASSWGLRAAGELFF. CDR3 in DNA: TGTGCCAGCAGCTGGGGACTTCGGGCCGCCGGGGAGCTGTTTTTT.

Ten or more counts support this clonotype. This rearrangement joins TRBV7-9 to TRBJ2-5; 7 bases align to TRBD2. With V trimmed by 1 base and J by 6 bases, 8 bases remained unmatched. CDR1 is SEHNR, CDR2 FQNEAQ, per germline (reference sequence). The CDR3 contains 15 residues. The CDR3 spells CASSLEAGEEKTQYF. DNA for the CDR3: TGTGCCAGCAGCTTAGAGGCGGGAGAAGAAAAGACCCAGTACTTC.

This clonotype was counted many times. The gene calls are TRBV20-1 and TRBJ1-1; 7 positions agree with TRBD1. CDR3 length: 13 amino acids. V trimming: 4 bases; J trimming: 2 bases; junction bases outside the gene matches: 4. Germline V gene lookup returns CDR1 DFQATT and CDR2 SNEGSKA (reference sequence). The CDR3 DNA is TGCAGTGCTACCGGGACAGCTAACACTGAAGCTTTCTTT. Its protein is CSATGTANTEAFF.

The chain couples TRBV6-2 or TRBV6-3 to TRBJ2-7; D might be TRBD1 or TRBD2, each matching 7 bases. From germline, CDR1 is MNHEY and CDR2 SVGEGT. This CDR3 region has 14 residues. V was pared by 7 bases and J by 3 bases, with 16 bases between. CDR3 protein: CASTRGDYNYEQYF. DNA for the CDR3: TGTGCCAGCACCAGGGGGGACTATAACTACGAGCAGTACTTC.